These T cell receptor beta chains were read from a single sample in a study of T cell responses to AZD1222 COVID-19 vaccine. Produced via immunoSEQ multiplex PCR; TCRdb's table is partial and in-frame only. Of approximately 120,000 clones listed, 84% are singletons. The material was peripheral blood, obtained 28 days after the second AZD1222 dose. These receptors all stem from an adult who received the AZD1222 COVID-19 vaccine. Both conserved end residues are part of each CDR3. The D gene is left open where the match is weak. Only part of the rows carry a size: once, few, many, or a class if the clone is expanded.

clone_size,j_call,d_call,v_call,cdr3_aa,cdr3_nt
.,TRBJ1-5,.,TRBV5-3,CARAQTGGKQPQHF,TGTGCCAGAGCCCAGACGGGAGGGAAACAGCCCCAGCATTTT
.,TRBJ1-1,.,TRBV19,CASSYILNTEAFF,TGTGCCAGTAGTTATATTCTAAACACTGAAGCTTTCTTT
few,TRBJ2-7,TRBD1,TRBV7-9,CASSFPGGTGAYEQYF,TGTGCCAGCAGCTTCCCAGGCGGTACAGGGGCCTACGAGCAGTACTTC
.,TRBJ1-3,.,TRBV29-1,CSVTYSGNTIYF,TGCAGCGTCACTTACTCTGGAAACACCATATATTTT
few,TRBJ1-6,.,TRBV19,CASGREEDSPLHF,TGTGCCAGTGGCAGGGAGGAAGATTCACCCCTCCACTTT
.,TRBJ1-1,.,TRBV12-3/TRBV12-4,CASSFGTEAFF,TGTGCCAGCAGTTTCGGGACAGAAGCTTTCTTT
.,TRBJ2-7,.,TRBV6-2/TRBV6-3,CASSPTSKGQRYEQYF,TGTGCCAGCAGCCCTACCTCCAAAGGACAGCGCTACGAGCAGTACTTC
.,TRBJ1-6,TRBD1,TRBV7-9,CASSPGQGQSPLHF,TGTGCCAGCAGCCCGGGACAGGGTCAGTCACCCCTCCACTTT
.,TRBJ2-7,.,TRBV5-1,CASSLGTAYYEQYF,TGCGCCAGCAGCTTGGGGACAGCCTACTACGAGCAGTACTTC
.,TRBJ1-2,TRBD1,TRBV6-5,CASSKPGGYYGYTF,TGTGCCAGCTCTAAACCAGGGGGTTACTATGGCTACACCTTC
.,TRBJ1-5,TRBD1,TRBV28,CASSSGTGAVGNQPQHF,TGTGCCAGCAGTTCGGGGACAGGGGCGGTTGGCAATCAGCCCCAGCATTTT
.,TRBJ1-6,TRBD1,TRBV28,CASTRDRGRSPLHF,TGTGCCAGCACCCGGGACAGGGGGCGGTCACCCCTCCACTTT
.,TRBJ2-1,.,TRBV27,CASSLTNQYNEQFF,TGTGCCAGCAGTTTGACTAACCAGTACAATGAGCAGTTCTTC
.,TRBJ1-2,.,TRBV19,CASIQTGRDGYTF,TGTGCCAGTATCCAGACAGGCCGCGATGGCTACACCTTC
.,TRBJ2-7,.,TRBV3-1/TRBV3-2,CASRAHTTKQYF,TGTGCCAGCAGGGCTCATACTACGAAGCAGTACTTC
.,TRBJ2-2,.,TRBV19,CASSRQGTGELFF,TGTGCCAGTAGTCGCCAGGGAACCGGGGAGCTGTTTTTT
.,TRBJ2-5,.,TRBV18,CASSTGAWETQYF,TGTGCCAGCTCAACTGGAGCGTGGGAGACCCAGTACTTC
.,TRBJ1-1,.,TRBV3-1/TRBV3-2,CASTIRGIRTEAFF,TGTGCCAGCACCATACGGGGTATCCGCACTGAAGCTTTCTTT
few,TRBJ1-2,.,TRBV11-2,CASSDTNYGYTF,TGTGCCAGCAGTGACACTAACTATGGCTACACCTTC
.,TRBJ1-5,.,TRBV6-1,CASSEAGPGQPQHF,TGTGCCAGCAGTGAAGCTGGACCGGGACAGCCCCAGCATTTT
once,TRBJ1-2,.,TRBV10-1,CASSGGFPSGYTF,TGCGCCAGCAGTGGGGGGTTCCCTTCGGGCTACACCTTC
.,TRBJ1-1,.,TRBV19,CASSRGTEAFF,TGTGCCAGTAGCCGCGGCACTGAAGCTTTCTTT
few,TRBJ1-2,.,TRBV9,CASSVYGSNYGYTF,TGTGCCAGCAGCGTATACGGGAGCAACTATGGCTACACCTTC
.,TRBJ2-1,.,TRBV20-1,CSALAANEQFF,TGCAGTGCTCTAGCTGCAAATGAGCAGTTCTTC
few,TRBJ2-7,.,TRBV3-1/TRBV3-2,CASSQEPHYEQYF,TGTGCCAGCAGCCAAGAGCCGCATTACGAGCAGTACTTC
.,TRBJ2-1,TRBD2,TRBV24-1,CATRPSGGNEQFF,TGTGCCACCAGGCCTAGCGGGGGCAATGAGCAGTTCTTC
.,TRBJ1-2,.,TRBV2,CASSGRGEGYTF,TGTGCCAGCAGTGGACGCGGAGAAGGCTACACCTTC